A selection of T cell receptor beta chains follows, all from one sample in a study of T cells in localized non-small cell lung cancer. Only in-frame clones appear in the TCRdb table, and some are missing; sequencing was by immunoSEQ multiplex PCR. The profile shows tens of thousands of clones, nearly 80% of them singletons. Source: peripheral blood, taken before any cancer treatment. The receptors derive from a male donor at least 60 years old with stage II squamous cell lung carcinoma. CDR3s include the opening cysteine and the closing phenylalanine or tryptophan. D genes are given only for firm matches.

>TRBJ2-2|TRBV7-3|NA
CASSLGATGELFF
>TRBJ1-4|TRBV5-1|NA
CASSLQGQNEKLFF
>TRBJ1-4|TRBV19|NA
CASRGTVGEKLFF
>NA|TRBV11-2|TRBD1
CASSLDYRGPYEQYF
>TRBJ2-2|TRBV29-1|NA
CSATQPSTGELFF
>TRBJ2-7|TRBV5-5|TRBD2
CASSYPSGITEQYF
>TRBJ2-2|TRBV19|NA
CASIPGQVDTGELFF
>TRBJ1-4|TRBV7-2|NA
CASSLAAGVNEKLFF
>TRBJ2-2|TRBV7-2|TRBD1
CASSSRTGDNTGELFF
>TRBJ2-3|TRBV9|TRBD2
CASSVGGTTIGNTQYF
>TRBJ1-2|TRBV5-4|NA
CASSLNQGRNGYTF
>TRBJ2-3|TRBV5-4|TRBD2
CASSFPTSGTDTQYF
>TRBJ1-4|TRBV6-1|NA
CASGRQNEKLFF
>TRBJ1-1|TRBV5-1|NA
CASSSRTANTEAFF
>TRBJ2-7|TRBV6-5|TRBD2
CASSRLAGVYEQYF
>TRBJ1-5|TRBV7-2|TRBD1
CASSLQTGGGQPQHF
>TRBJ2-5|TRBV5-4|TRBD2
CASSFLAGAETQYF
>TRBJ1-2|TRBV19|NA
CASSIPRYGYTF
>TRBJ1-1|TRBV18|TRBD1
CASSPSGQEVLDAFF
>TRBJ2-3|TRBV4-2|NA
CASSQGNKEPTDTQYF
>TRBJ1-5|TRBV7-8|NA
CASSLGSLYSNQPQHF
>TRBJ2-3|TRBV5-1|NA
CASSFGTAPPDTQYF
>TRBJ1-1|TRBV11-3|NA
CASSREERTFF
>TRBJ1-2|TRBV5-1|TRBD1
CASSLGQGSQNYGYTF
>TRBJ1-4|TRBV7-9|NA
CASSPGRTSEKLFF
>TRBJ2-7|TRBV5-1|NA
CASSLAGEGYEQYF
>TRBJ2-1|TRBV2|NA
CASRPQETYNEQFF
>TRBJ1-6|TRBV25-1|NA
CASSDDRGNSPLHF
>TRBJ1-2|TRBV7-9|NA
CASSPDSRNNYGYTF
>TRBJ1-1|TRBV19|TRBD1
CATQTGGVGTEAFF
>TRBJ2-5|TRBV11-2|NA
CASSLVQRQGIETQYF
>TRBJ2-1|TRBV7-3|NA
CASSLVHEQFF
>TRBJ1-6|TRBV6-4|TRBD1
CASSHETGGSPLHF
>TRBJ2-3|TRBV6-1|NA
CASSEGRFTDTQYF
>TRBJ2-7|TRBV4-1|TRBD1
CASSQTLGTGGEQYF
>TRBJ2-2|TRBV7-2|NA
CASSSLWGQGGNTGELFF
>TRBJ1-1|TRBV19|NA
CASSPGGGGTEAFF
>TRBJ2-5|TRBV4-3|NA
CASSQDLRTETQYF
>TRBJ1-1|TRBV5-4|TRBD1
CASSPGGLQGRTEAFF
>TRBJ1-5|TRBV28|NA
CASSPRGGGAYSNQPQHF
>TRBJ2-5|TRBV5-1|TRBD2
CASSYLAGVGTQETQYF
>TRBJ2-1|TRBV29-1|NA
CSGKGASSYNEQFF
>TRBJ2-1|TRBV5-1|TRBD2
CASSLAGLSNEQFF
>TRBJ2-1|TRBV7-3|NA
CASSPMPGRSSYNEQFF
>TRBJ1-6|TRBV7-2|NA
CASSLNPGSPLHF
>TRBJ2-7|TRBV7-2|TRBD2
CASSPPGGAYEQYF
>TRBJ2-5|TRBV7-9|NA
CASSGSMGEETQYF
>TRBJ1-1|TRBV5-5|NA
CASSLELQGRTEAFF
>TRBJ1-5|TRBV5-5|NA
CASSPWGDRQPQHF
>TRBJ2-3|TRBV27|NA
CASNRLSTDTQYF
>TRBJ1-1|TRBV29-1|NA
CSVESQGNTEAFF
>TRBJ1-6|TRBV6-5|NA
CASSYTGPQMSPLHF
>TRBJ2-3|TRBV6-1|TRBD2
CASSERLAISTDTQYF
>TRBJ2-7|TRBV7-2|NA
CASSLGTGSHEQYF